The next 31 T cell receptor beta chains were all read from a single sample in a study of blood T cells in healthy people across ages. Then a second PCR, running roughly 7 to 11 cycles, was carried out with a sample-barcoded 5' primer and a J-beta primer mix. MiXCR, applied by TCRdb to the 5' RACE reads, yields one record per CDR3 protein. The table has more than 1.4 million distinct CDR3 sequences, roughly 40% seen once. The sample was blood. These TCRs come from a woman between 18 and 29 years old in good health.

This chain joins TRBV7-8 and TRBJ2-2; D gene ambiguous. Looked up from germline, CDR1 is SGHVS and CDR2 is FQNEAQ. V was cut by 5 bases and J by 6 bases, with 7 bases left in between. CDR3 size: 12 residues. The CDR3 coding sequence is TGTGCCAGCAGCGGAGAGGCCGGGGAGCTGTTTTTT. It specifies CASSGEAGELFF.

This rearrangement joins TRBV5-4 to TRBJ2-3, with a tentative D call TRBD2 (6 bases). Germline V gene data show CDR1 as SGHNT and CDR2 as YYREEE (reference sequence). The CDR3 sequence is 19 residues long. V was shortened by 5 bases and J by 0 bases, with 25 bases between the two germline ends. The CDR3: CASSYLAQRALASTDTQYF. The CDR3 DNA reads as TGTGCCAGCAGTTATTTAGCACAGCGGGCCCTCGCTAGCACAGATACGCAGTATTTT.

The sample holds a few counts of this clonotype. The rearrangement joins TRBV13 to TRBJ2-7; D is perhaps TRBD1 or TRBD2 (5 bases each). V was shortened by 4 bases and J by 7 bases, with 14 bases between the two germline ends. The germline gives CDR1 PRHDT, CDR2 FYEKMQ (reference sequence). The CDR3 runs 13 residues. The CDR3 coding sequence is TGTGCCAGCAGCTCGGGACCCTTTGGGGAGCAGTACTTC. Protein sequence: CASSSGPFGEQYF.

This clonotype was recorded a few times. Possible read error: a much larger clone is one base away. The gene calls are TRBV20-1 and TRBJ2-5; no definite D call. This CDR3 has 10 amino acids. Deletions cut 4 bases from V and 2 bases from J, with 2 bases between. Per germline, CDR1 DFQATT and CDR2 SNEGSKA (reference sequence). The CDR3, as DNA: TGCAGTGCTAAGCAAGAGACCCAGTACTTC. Residues: CSAKQETQYF.

The chain couples TRBV6-5 to TRBJ2-3, with TRBD2 matching 10 bases. V shed 5 bases, J shed 6 bases, and the junction held 8 bases outside the gene matches. From germline, CDR1 is MNHEY and CDR2 SVGAGI. The CDR3 totals 15 residues. The CDR3 loop is CASSQLAGGKDTQYF. The CDR3 nucleotides read TGTGCCAGCAGTCAATTAGCGGGAGGCAAGGATACGCAGTATTTT.

This clonotype appeared a single time. The chain carries TRBV30 and TRBJ2-1; D is possibly TRBD2 (6 bases). With 2 bases removed from V and 7 bases from J, the gap between germline ends came to 12 bases. The germline CDR1 and CDR2 sequences are GTSNPN and SVGIG (reference sequence). This CDR3 has 13 amino acids. CDR3 bases: TGTGCCTGGAGTTCGGGGACTGGGAATGAGCAGTTCTTC. It is translated as CAWSSGTGNEQFF.

Remarks on this clonotype: A junction boundary mismatches the germline segment, possibly from a read error. The chain carries TRBV4-1 and TRBJ1-5; the match to TRBD1 covers 9 bases. This CDR3 spans 15 amino acids. Germline V gene lookup returns CDR1 MGHRA and CDR2 YSYEKL. CDR3 in DNA: TGCGCCAGCGGCCAAGGACAGGGGAGAAATCAGCCCCAGCATTTT. This encodes CASGQGQGRNQPQHF.

The chain has TRBV5-1 and TRBJ2-1; 10 nucleotides match TRBD2. There are 15 residues in the CDR3. J gave up 7 bases and V 4 bases, and 8 bases lay outside the gene matches. Germline-derived CDR1 and CDR2 are SGHRS and YFSETQ. In DNA form, the CDR3 reads TGCGCCAGCAGCGAGAGCGGGGGGGCATGGAATGAGCAGTTCTTC. It specifies CASSESGGAWNEQFF.

This clonotype was counted only a few times. The chain employs TRBV20-1 and TRBJ1-2; D is ambiguous. This CDR3 spans 14 amino acids. V lost 0 bases to trimming and J lost 5 bases, with 13 bases between them. Per the germline V gene, CDR1 is DFQATT and CDR2 is SNEGSKA (reference sequence). The CDR3 protein is CSARDTTRGYGYTF. In nucleotides, the CDR3 is TGCAGTGCTAGAGATACCACTAGAGGGTATGGCTACACCTTC.

This sequence joins TRBV6-5 and TRBJ2-1; 12 bases are a match to TRBD2. The CDR3 contains 19 residues. CDR1 MNHEY and CDR2 SVGAGI come from the germline V gene. The ends lost 0 bases at V and 3 bases at J; junction bases unmatched: 9. The CDR3 loop is CASSYSPSGGAPDYNEQFF. For the CDR3, the DNA is TGTGCCAGCAGTTACTCCCCTAGCGGGGGGGCCCCCGACTACAATGAGCAGTTCTTC.

This CDR3 reads CAISEGPGGYTF. Here the CDR3 DNA reads TGTGCCATCAGTGAAGGGCCGGGCGGCTACACCTTC. The V and J genes are TRBV10-3 and TRBJ1-2; D unresolved. The CDR3 has 12 amino acids. Trimming took off 3 bases at V and 8 bases at J, with 10 bases between the two ends. Germline CDR1 reads ENHRY; CDR2 reads SYGVKD.

This clonotype has a handful of counts. CDR3 DNA sequence: TGTGCCGCACCTCCGGACACCCTAGTGGGACCCCTCCACTTT. This gives the protein CAAPPDTLVGPLHF. This sequence joins TRBV30 and TRBJ1-6; D is possibly TRBD1 (5 bases). V shed 8 bases and J shed 12 bases, with 23 bases lying between them. Germline V gene data show CDR1 as GTSNPN and CDR2 as SVGIG (reference sequence). This CDR3 has 14 residues.

V and J are TRBV27 and TRBJ1-6; D not certain. The CDR3 runs to 14 residues. Germline assignment: CDR1 MNHEY and CDR2 SMNVEV (reference sequence). The ends were cut back, 3 bases at V and 5 bases at J, with 8 bases in the middle. CDR3 protein: CASSLTENNSPLHF. The CDR3 DNA reads TGTGCCAGCAGTTTGACGGAAAATAATTCACCCCTCCACTTT.

This sequence joins TRBV7-9 and TRBJ2-2; tentative D call: TRBD1 (6 bases). V shed 4 bases and J shed 1 base, with 7 bases lying between them. This CDR3 has 14 residues. The germline CDR1 and CDR2 sequences are SEHNR and FQNEAQ (reference sequence). The CDR3 protein is CASSWTENTGELFF. Here the CDR3 DNA reads TGTGCCAGCAGCTGGACAGAGAACACCGGGGAGCTGTTTTTT.

The chain is built from TRBV6-2 or TRBV6-3 and TRBJ2-1, with D possibly being TRBD1 (6 bases). Germline CDR1 MNHEY, CDR2 SVGEGT. V shed 7 bases and J shed 2 bases, with 21 bases lying between them. The CDR3 consists of 17 residues. The CDR3 spells CASTKTDRPIPYNEQFF. The CDR3 DNA follows: TGTGCCAGCACAAAAACCGACAGGCCCATTCCCTACAATGAGCAGTTCTTC.

Turning to this clonotype: A single base separates this from a much larger clone, so it may be a read error. The rearrangement joins TRBV29-1 to TRBJ2-7, with 9 nucleotides matching TRBD2. The CDR3 has 13 amino acids. V lost 7 bases to trimming and J lost 7 bases; unmatched junction nucleotides: 11. The germline CDR1 and CDR2 sequences are SQVTM and ANQGSEA. The CDR3 sequence: CSAHGLANNEQYF. CDR3 bases: TGCAGCGCCCATGGACTAGCGAATAATGAGCAGTACTTC.

This chain uses TRBV29-1 with TRBJ2-1; 10 positions match TRBD2. Looked up from germline, CDR1 is SQVTM and CDR2 is ANQGSEA. This CDR3 has 17 residues. J was trimmed by 2 bases and V by 3 bases; bases with no gene match: 10. CDR3 DNA: TGCAGCGTTGATTATAGCGGGAGGACAAGCACCTACAATGAGCAGTTCTTC. Protein sequence: CSVDYSGRTSTYNEQFF.

The chain combines TRBV4-2 with TRBJ2-2, with D perhaps being TRBD1 or TRBD2 (5 bases each). Trimming left V 3 bases short and J 1 base short, with 12 bases between. Germline V gives CDR1 LGHNA, CDR2 YNFKEQ. The CDR3 runs to 16 residues. The CDR3 loop is CASSQAGGENTGELFF. The DNA of the CDR3 is TGTGCCAGCAGCCAGGCTGGGGGTGAGAACACCGGGGAGCTGTTTTTT.

Comment on this clonotype: A junction end diverges from the germline sequence, so it may reflect a read error. This chain links TRBV28 with TRBJ2-4; no firm D call. Germline V gene sequence: CDR1 MDHEN, CDR2 SYDVKM. The length of the CDR3 is 10 residues. CDR3 in amino acids: CASSRYEQHF. The CDR3, as DNA: TGTGCCAGCAGTCGTTACGAGCAGCACTTC.

The chain has TRBV9 and TRBJ2-7, with a weak D call TRBD2 (6 bases). V lost 6 bases and J lost 5, with 18 bases in between. The CDR3 extends over 14 amino acids. CDR1 and CDR2 from the germline V gene are SGDLS and YYNGEE. The CDR3 DNA is TGTGCCAGCACCGGGGGTGGCCCTTACGACGAGCAGTACTTC. Translating it yields CASTGGGPYDEQYF.

The chain links TRBV3-1 to TRBJ2-7, with 13 bases identical to TRBD2. The CDR3 totals 15 residues. Germline loops: CDR1 LGHDT, CDR2 YNNKEL (reference sequence). The V and J ends lost 4 bases and 7 bases, in that order; junction bases with no gene match: 7. CDR3 bases: TGTGCCAGCAGCCTTCCGCGGACTAGCGGGGGTGAGCAGTACTTC. Its protein product is CASSLPRTSGGEQYF.

This clonotype was counted between two and nine times. The chain recombines TRBV10-3 with TRBJ1-2, with a weak D call TRBD1 (5 bases). Germline V gives CDR1 ENHRY, CDR2 SYGVKD. This CDR3 has 13 residues. The V end lost 7 bases, the J end lost 4 bases, and 13 bases lay between the germline ends. CDR3 amino acids: CAITTTESYGYTF. The CDR3 DNA is TGTGCCATCACCACGACAGAAAGCTATGGCTACACCTTC.

The gene calls are TRBV6-6 and TRBJ2-5; D not certain. The CDR3 has 15 amino acids. CDR1 MNHNY and CDR2 SVGAGI come from the germline V gene (reference sequence). With 0 bases removed from V and 0 bases from J, the gap between germline ends came to 8 bases. The CDR3 sequence: CASSYSASDQETQYF. As DNA, the CDR3 is TGTGCCAGCAGTTACTCTGCGAGCGACCAAGAGACCCAGTACTTC.

This clonotype was seen a single time. The gene calls are TRBV20-1 and TRBJ1-2; D is uncertain. CDR1 is DFQATT, CDR2 SNEGSKA, per germline (reference sequence). The CDR3 length is 11 residues. V was shortened by 1 base and J by 8 bases, with 8 bases between the two germline ends. CDR3 sequence reads: CSARGLWGYTF. The CDR3 coding sequence is TGCAGTGCTAGAGGTCTTTGGGGCTACACCTTC.

CDR3 region: CASSEPSVPNADEQFF. For the CDR3, the DNA is TGCGCCAGCAGTGAGCCGAGCGTCCCAAACGCCGATGAGCAGTTCTTC. This chain links TRBV10-2 with TRBJ2-1, with D uncertain. The CDR3 is 16 residues long. Germline-derived CDR1 and CDR2 are WSHSY and SAAADI. V was pared by 2 bases and J by 8 bases, with 19 bases between.

This clonotype turned up a few times. The chain couples TRBV28 to TRBJ2-7; possibly TRBD2 for D (6 bases). The V end lost 0 bases, the J end lost 3 bases, and 9 bases lay between the germline ends. The germline gives CDR1 MDHEN, CDR2 SYDVKM. The CDR3 has 14 residues. The CDR3 nucleotides read TGTGCCAGCAGTTTATGGTCGGGGGACTACGAGCAGTACTTC. The encoded protein is CASSLWSGDYEQYF.

The rearrangement joins TRBV20-1 to TRBJ1-1; D gene uncertain. The CDR3 contains 14 residues. The V end lost 1 base, the J end lost 0 bases, and 9 bases lay between the germline ends. Per the germline V gene, CDR1 is DFQATT and CDR2 is SNEGSKA (reference sequence). CDR3: CSARGNLMNTEAFF. The CDR3 DNA reads as TGCAGTGCTAGAGGGAACTTAATGAACACTGAAGCTTTCTTT.

The chain links TRBV3-1 to TRBJ2-1, with TRBD2 as a possible D gene (7 bases). V was shortened by 4 bases and J by 14 bases, with 18 bases between the two germline ends. The CDR3 covers 13 residues. CDR1 LGHDT and CDR2 YNNKEL come from the germline V gene (reference sequence). CDR3 sequence (DNA): TGTGCCAGCAGCCTATTGGGGGGGCTAGACGAGTTCTTC. The encoded protein is CASSLLGGLDEFF.

The CDR3 region has the DNA TGTGCCAGCAGCGAGCCGGGACAGGGGGACTATGGCTACACCTTC. Translation gives CASSEPGQGDYGYTF. This chain uses TRBV7-2 with TRBJ1-2; 11 nucleotides match TRBD1. Germline V gene lookup returns CDR1 SGHTA and CDR2 FQGNSA. V was clipped by 5 bases and J by 3 bases; unmatched bases: 5. The CDR3 contains 15 residues.

J is TRBJ2-7 and V is TRBV7-9; 11 positions match TRBD2. The V and J ends lost 2 bases and 5 bases, in that order; junction bases with no gene match: 8. The CDR3 covers 16 residues. From germline, CDR1 is SEHNR and CDR2 FQNEAQ (reference sequence). This CDR3 reads CASSLLAGGLDHEQYF. In nucleotides, the CDR3 is TGTGCCAGCAGCTTACTAGCGGGAGGCCTAGACCACGAGCAGTACTTC.

This chain links TRBV12-3 or TRBV12-4 with TRBJ2-2, with 8 bases identical to TRBD2. J gave up 4 bases and V 11 bases, and 6 bases lay outside the gene matches. The CDR3 covers 13 residues. The CDR3 nucleotides read TGTGCCGACCGGGGGGGATCCACCGGGGAGCTGTTTTTT. It translates to CADRGGSTGELFF.